A selection of T cell receptor beta chains follows, all from one sample in a study of blood T cell repertoires in COVID-19. Clones were read by immunoSEQ multiplex PCR, and TCRdb kept only the in-frame ones, dropping some. Seen here are about 240,000 clones, nearly 85% observed once, and the top ten hold roughly 5.5%. The sequencing sample was made of peripheral blood. The source of these receptors is a human donor in a cohort sampled during active COVID-19. The CDR3 runs from the conserved cysteine through the conserved F or W. The D gene is left open where the match is weak.

TRBV9	TRBD1	TRBJ1-5	CASSDRGGNQPQHF
TRBV14	NA	TRBJ1-1	CASSQARDTEAFF
TRBV5-1	NA	TRBJ1-4	CASSLDRGAGEKLFF
TRBV11-2	TRBD1	TRBJ1-3	CASSPGQGTSGNTIYF
TRBV15	NA	TRBJ1-1	CATSRETVGFF
TRBV4-1	NA	TRBJ1-3	CASAREETGNTIYF
TRBV7-8	TRBD2	TRBJ2-5	CASSPTGRGAQETQYF
TRBV7-3	TRBD1	TRBJ2-2	CASSRQGPSTGELFF
TRBV3-1/TRBV3-2	NA	TRBJ1-1	CASSQGRNTEAFF
TRBV9	TRBD1	TRBJ1-5	CASGTDQPQHF
TRBV5-1	TRBD2	TRBJ2-2	CASTSTLAGEPGELFF
TRBV28	NA	TRBJ2-6	CASKFSESGANVLTF
TRBV29-1	TRBD2	TRBJ2-1	CSAGTLAGLSYNEQFF
TRBV9	NA	TRBJ1-5	CASSVDVTPGQPQHF
TRBV5-5	TRBD1	TRBJ1-6	CASSLGRDRNRSPLHF
TRBV2	TRBD2	TRBJ2-3	CASSAGGGPPYTQYF
TRBV30	TRBD1	TRBJ1-3	CAWSRDRRGDTIYF
TRBV5-1	NA	TRBJ1-5	CASSPDGGSNQPQHF
TRBV7-8	TRBD2	TRBJ2-5	CASSLSGWGGETQYF